This T cell receptor (beta chain) was recorded in a study of CD4 T cells in relation to SARS-CoV-2 and coronaviruses. Across the whole study: Convalescent patients had median age roughly 37 years, range about 20 to 80. The HLA restriction of the shared crossreactive spike epitopes was mapped. Study results and limitations: According to naive versus memory sequencing, detected responses are memory recall, not newly primed.

Libraries were prepared by immunoSEQ multiplex PCR; TCRdb keeps only in-frame clonotypes and omits some of them. The table records tens of thousands of clones, over 70% of them present only once. As for this clone: Its antigen is undetermined.

Cryopreserved PBMCs were CD4-enriched, then split into naive and memory cells. Germline V gives CDR1 LGHDT, CDR2 YNNKEL (reference sequence). The V gene lost 4 bases and the J gene lost 4 bases, with 8 bases spanning the gap. The CDR3 has 12 amino acids. Input material: naive CD4+ T cells from PBMCs, cultured in vitro. As to subset: naive CD4+ T cells isolated by negative enrichment. This receptor was taken from an adult with COVID-19. The chain combines TRBV3-1 (or the pseudogene TRBV3-2) with TRBJ2-7; D may be TRBD2 (6 bases). The CDR3 is CASSRGGYEQYF. As DNA, the CDR3 is TGTGCCAGCAGCCGCGGAGGGTACGAGCAGTACTTC.